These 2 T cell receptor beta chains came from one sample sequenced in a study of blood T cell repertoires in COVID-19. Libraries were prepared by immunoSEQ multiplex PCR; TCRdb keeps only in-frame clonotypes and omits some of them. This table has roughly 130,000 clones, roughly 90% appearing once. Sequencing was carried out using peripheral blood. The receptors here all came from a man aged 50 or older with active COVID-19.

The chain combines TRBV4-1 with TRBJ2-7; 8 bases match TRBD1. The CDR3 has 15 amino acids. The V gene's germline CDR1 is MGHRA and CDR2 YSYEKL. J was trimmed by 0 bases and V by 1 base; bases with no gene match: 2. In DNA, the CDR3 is TGCGCCAGCAGCCAAGGACAGGGGCACTCCTACGAGCAGTACTTC. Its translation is CASSQGQGHSYEQYF.

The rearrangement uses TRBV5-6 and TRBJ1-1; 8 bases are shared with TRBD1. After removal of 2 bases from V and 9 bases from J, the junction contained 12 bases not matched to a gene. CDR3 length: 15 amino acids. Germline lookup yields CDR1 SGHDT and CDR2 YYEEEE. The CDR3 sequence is CASSFRGREVRKAFF. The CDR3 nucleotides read TGTGCCAGCAGCTTCAGGGGGCGCGAGGTTCGTAAAGCTTTCTTT.